This T cell receptor beta chain is drawn from a study of T cell responses to AZD1222 COVID-19 vaccine. This CDR3 contains 15 residues. V gave up 2 bases and J gave up 7 bases; unmatched junction bases: 9. Germline loops: CDR1 SGHRS, CDR2 YFSETQ. TCRdb's table, derived via immunoSEQ multiplex PCR, lists solely in-frame clones and lacks some. The data show 90,000 to 100,000 clones, with approximately 88% seen just once and around 14% held by the top ten. The receptor's source is an adult who received the AZD1222 COVID-19 vaccine. Sequenced here: peripheral blood, sampled 28 days after the second AZD1222 dose. The chain recombines TRBV5-1 with TRBJ1-1; the match to TRBD1 covers 9 bases. CDR3 nucleotide sequence: TGCGCCAGCAGCTTACAAACAGGGGGCGAGCATGAAGCTTTCTTT. Protein sequence: CASSLQTGGEHEAFF. Full variable domain (rest looked up from reference TRBV5-1 and TRBJ1-1): KAGVTQTPRYLIKTRGQQVTLSCSPISGHRSVSWYQQTPGQGLQFLFEYFSETQRNKGNFPGRFSGRQFSNSRSEMNVSTLELGDSALYLCASSLQTGGEHEAFFGQGTRLTVV.